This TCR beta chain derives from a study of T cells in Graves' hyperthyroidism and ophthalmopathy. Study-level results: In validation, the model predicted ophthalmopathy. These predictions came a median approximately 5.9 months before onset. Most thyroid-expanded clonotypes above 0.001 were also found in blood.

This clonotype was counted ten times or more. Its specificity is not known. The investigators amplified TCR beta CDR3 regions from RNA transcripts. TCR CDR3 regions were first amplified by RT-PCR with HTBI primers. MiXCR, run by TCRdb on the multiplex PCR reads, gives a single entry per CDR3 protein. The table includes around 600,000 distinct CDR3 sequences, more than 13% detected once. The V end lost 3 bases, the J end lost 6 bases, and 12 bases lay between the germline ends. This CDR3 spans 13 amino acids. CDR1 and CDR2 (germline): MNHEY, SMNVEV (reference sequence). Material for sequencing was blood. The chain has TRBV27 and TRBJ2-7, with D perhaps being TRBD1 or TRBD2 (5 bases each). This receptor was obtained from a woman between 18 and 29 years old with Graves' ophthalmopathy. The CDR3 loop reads CASSLGPLSEQYF. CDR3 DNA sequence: TGTGCCAGCAGTTTGGGACCCCTGAGCGAGCAGTACTTC.